Following are 21 T cell receptor beta chains from one sample sequenced in a study of shared clonotypes between healthy human individuals. The naive CD8 fraction comprised CD45RO-negative cells positively selected for CCR7 and excluded terminally differentiated effector memory CD45RA+ cells. Sequencing was performed with immunoSEQ multiplex PCR; in TCRdb, only in-frame clones are kept and a portion is missing. The sample yields more than 500,000 clones, about 95% seen once. Sequencing was carried out using naive CD8+ T cells sorted from blood. Receptors originate from a woman in her twenties or thirties in good health.

The chain uses TRBV7-9 and TRBJ2-7; 9 bases map to TRBD1. Germline V CDR1 and CDR2: SEHNR, FQNEAQ (reference sequence). Trimming took 0 bases from V and 7 from J; bases not matched to a gene: 7. This CDR3 contains 15 residues. CDR3 DNA: TGTGCCAGCAGCTTAGCTGGACAGGGGTTCCCGGAGCAGTACTTC. Translated, it gives CASSLAGQGFPEQYF.

The chain couples TRBV28 to TRBJ1-1; D gene ambiguous. V was shortened by 7 bases and J by 2 bases, with 14 bases between the two germline ends. Germline V gene sequence: CDR1 MDHEN, CDR2 SYDVKM. This CDR3 has 14 amino acids. The DNA for the CDR3 is TGTGCCAGCACCCTTTTGGCCTATAACACTGAAGCTTTCTTT. As protein: CASTLLAYNTEAFF.

The rearrangement joins TRBV28 to TRBJ1-5; the D gene is possibly TRBD1 (5 bases). Trimming removed 5 bases from V and 5 bases from J, with 22 bases in between. The CDR3 runs to 17 residues. CDR1 and CDR2 (germline): MDHEN, SYDVKM. The CDR3 coding sequence is TGTGCCAGCAGTGCGTACCGACCCGGGACTCTGTATCAGCCCCAGCATTTT. Its protein product is CASSAYRPGTLYQPQHF.

Of note for this clone: The same CDR3 can be traced to other DNA sequences in this sample. This chain connects TRBV19 to TRBJ2-7; D may correspond to TRBD1 or TRBD2 (5 bases each). This CDR3 comprises 14 residues. The V end was cut by 5 bases, the J end by 3 bases, with 14 bases between. CDR1 LNHDA and CDR2 SQIVND come from the germline V gene (reference sequence). CDR3 protein: CASSAGSGGYEQYF. The CDR3 DNA is TGTGCCAGTAGTGCGGGCTCTGGGGGCTACGAGCAGTACTTC.

This sequence joins TRBV27 and TRBJ1-2; a possible D gene is TRBD1 (5 bases). Trimming pared 5 bases from V and 2 bases from J, leaving 15 bases between. Germline-derived CDR1 and CDR2 are MNHEY and SMNVEV (reference sequence). The CDR3 totals 15 residues. The CDR3 nucleotides read TGTGCCAGCAGTCCCACAGGAGGAGGAAACTATGGCTACACCTTC. Translated, it gives CASSPTGGGNYGYTF.

Details on this clone: Other DNA sequences within the sample encode an identical CDR3. V gene TRBV28 combines with J gene TRBJ1-5; D unresolved. The CDR3 extends over 14 amino acids. The V and J ends lost 2 bases and 2 bases respectively, with 7 bases between them. Germline V gene lookup returns CDR1 MDHEN and CDR2 SYDVKM. CDR3 nucleotide sequence: TGTGCCAGCAGTTTAACTGGCGGCAATCAGCCCCAGCATTTT. It translates to CASSLTGGNQPQHF.

As concerns this clone: Within the sample, other DNA sequences also encode this same CDR3. The V call is TRBV27, the J call TRBJ2-6, with D unclear. The V end was cut by 2 bases, the J end by 0 bases, with 8 bases between. Germline assignment: CDR1 MNHEY and CDR2 SMNVEV (reference sequence). The CDR3 spans 16 residues. The CDR3 loop is CASSLGPSSGANVLTF. The CDR3 bases are TGTGCCAGCAGTTTAGGACCGAGCTCTGGGGCCAACGTCCTGACTTTC. Full variable domain (missing parts from reference TRBV27 and TRBJ2-6): EAQVTQNPRYLITVTGKKLTVTCSQNMNHEYMSWYRQDPGLGLRQIYYSMNVEVTDKGDVPEGYKVSRKEKRNFPLILESPSPNQTSLYFCASSLGPSSGANVLTFGAGSRLTVL.

V gene TRBV4-1 combines with J gene TRBJ1-1, with D unresolved. The CDR3 is made up of 14 amino acids. V gave up 6 bases and J gave up 2 bases, with 13 bases separating them. Germline V gene sequence: CDR1 MGHRA, CDR2 YSYEKL. The CDR3 region has the DNA TGCGCCAGCAGGCCCTGGGCGGGTAACACTGAAGCTTTCTTT. Translating gives CASRPWAGNTEAFF.

V gene TRBV6-5 combines with J gene TRBJ1-4; 7 bases map to TRBD1. The CDR3 is made up of 13 amino acids. CDR1 is MNHEY and CDR2 is SVGAGI in the germline V gene. The J segment lost 7 bases and the V segment lost 5 bases, leaving 4 bases of the junction unmatched. The CDR3 loop is CASSRDRVEKLFF. Written as DNA, the CDR3 is TGTGCCAGCAGTAGGGACAGAGTTGAAAAACTGTTTTTT.

The gene calls are TRBV15 and TRBJ2-7, with 7 bases identical to TRBD1. V was pared by 0 bases and J by 6 bases, with 8 bases of the junction left unmatched. Germline lookup yields CDR1 LNHNV and CDR2 YYDKDF (reference sequence). This CDR3 is built from 15 residues. As DNA, the CDR3 is TGTGCCACCAGCAGAGATCGAGGGACAGAGGCCGAGCAGTACTTC. Translation: CATSRDRGTEAEQYF. Complete variable domain (other parts from reference TRBV15 and TRBJ2-7): DAMVIQNPRYQVTQFGKPVTLSCSQTLNHNVMYWYQQKSSQAPKLLFHYYDKDFNNEADTPDNFQSRRPNTSFCFLDIRSPGLGDTAMYLCATSRDRGTEAEQYFGPGTRLTVT.

This sequence joins TRBV29-1 and TRBJ1-4; no clear D. Trimming stripped 3 bases from V and 0 bases from J, with 8 bases between. There are 14 residues in the CDR3. Germline CDR1 is SQVTM and CDR2 is ANQGSEA. The CDR3 here is CSVESGATNEKLFF. CDR3 sequence (DNA): TGCAGCGTTGAGTCCGGAGCAACTAATGAAAAACTGTTTTTT.

This chain connects TRBV7-9 to TRBJ1-4; no reliable D call. The CDR3 totals 15 residues. V was pared by 5 bases and J by 2 bases, with 12 bases between. Looked up from germline, CDR1 is SEHNR and CDR2 is FQNEAQ (reference sequence). The CDR3 DNA sequence: TGTGCCAGCAGCCACGTCGGGGATACTAATGAAAAACTGTTTTTT. Protein product: CASSHVGDTNEKLFF.

The chain is built from TRBV6-5 and TRBJ2-7; the D gene is possibly TRBD2 (6 bases). Germline CDR1 reads MNHEY; CDR2 reads SVGAGI. The germline V and J ends were trimmed by 4 bases and 3 bases, with 10 bases remaining between them. The CDR3 runs to 13 residues. In DNA, the CDR3 is TGTGCCAGCAGTTCTAGCGTGGGCTACGAGCAGTACTTC. Protein sequence: CASSSSVGYEQYF.

The gene calls are TRBV28 and TRBJ2-7; D not resolved. Germline V gives CDR1 MDHEN, CDR2 SYDVKM. The CDR3 spans 14 residues. The V and J ends lost 2 bases and 2 bases respectively, with 10 bases between them. DNA for the CDR3: TGTGCCAGCAGTTTAGGCGGCCTCGCCTACGAGCAGTACTTC. Residues: CASSLGGLAYEQYF.

The V and J genes are TRBV25-1 and TRBJ2-7; tentatively, D is TRBD2 (5 bases). Germline V gene data show CDR1 as MGHDK and CDR2 as SYGVNS. CDR3 length: 13 residues. The ends were cut back, 9 bases at V and 2 bases at J, with 14 bases in the middle. The CDR3 reads CASSEGRAYEQYF. CDR3 nucleotide sequence: TGTGCCAGTTCAGAGGGCAGAGCCTACGAGCAGTACTTC.

The V gene is TRBV2, the J gene TRBJ2-3, with D possibly matching TRBD2 (6 bases). Trimming pared 7 bases from V and 0 bases from J, leaving 14 bases between. The CDR3 totals 15 residues. CDR1 is SNHLY, CDR2 FYNNEI, per germline. Here the CDR3 reads CASNGASGSTDTQYF. CDR3 nucleotide sequence: TGTGCCAGCAATGGGGCAAGCGGGAGCACAGATACGCAGTATTTT.

A remark on this clone: Other nucleotide sequences in the sample specify the same CDR3. The V and J genes are TRBV19 and TRBJ2-5, with 7 nucleotides matching TRBD2. CDR3 length equals 15 residues. Trimming cost V 1 base and J 1 base; bases outside gene matches: 3. Germline CDR1 is LNHDA and CDR2 is SQIVND (reference sequence). The CDR3, as DNA: TGTGCCAGTAGTATAGCGGGAGGTATCCAAGAGACCCAGTACTTC. Its protein product is CASSIAGGIQETQYF.

V gene TRBV11-2 combines with J gene TRBJ2-7, with D unresolved. The CDR3 loop spans 13 amino acids. V lost 8 bases and J lost 6, with 17 bases in between. Looked up from germline, CDR1 is SGHAT and CDR2 is FQNNGV. CDR3 nucleotide sequence: TGTGCCAGCGACCCTGGGGAACAGCTCGAGCAGTACTTC. Residues: CASDPGEQLEQYF.

This chain links TRBV7-2 with TRBJ2-7; no definite D call. V gave up 5 bases and J gave up 3 bases, with 11 bases separating them. CDR1 is SGHTA, CDR2 FQGNSA, per germline. The CDR3 length is 13 residues. This CDR3 is CASSAYRNYEQYF. CDR3 sequence (DNA): TGTGCCAGCAGCGCGTACAGAAACTACGAGCAGTACTTC.

The chain links TRBV28 to TRBJ2-3; D is unresolved. Germline values: CDR1 MDHEN, CDR2 SYDVKM. The CDR3 is made up of 15 amino acids. The germline V and J ends were trimmed by 3 bases and 1 base, with 11 bases remaining between them. CDR3 nucleotide sequence: TGTGCCAGCAGTTTCACGACCGGAGGCACAGATACGCAGTATTTT. Protein: CASSFTTGGTDTQYF.

The V call is TRBV27, the J call TRBJ2-7, with D perhaps TRBD1 (6 bases). Trimming took off 3 bases at V and 6 bases at J, with 18 bases between the two ends. This CDR3 is 15 amino acids long. Germline CDR1 MNHEY, CDR2 SMNVEV (reference sequence). The CDR3 sequence is CASSFLPGRGGEQYF. The CDR3 nucleotides read TGTGCCAGCAGTTTTCTTCCGGGCAGAGGGGGCGAGCAGTACTTC.